Below, one T cell receptor beta chain is given with its context. These data originate in a study of cytomegalovirus exposure and HLA in healthy donors. V was pared by 9 bases and J by 0 bases, with 5 bases between. CDR1 LNHNV and CDR2 YYDKDF come from the germline V gene (reference sequence). This CDR3 has 11 amino acids. The donors gave bone marrow, and they were healthy. Use of 60 Vbeta and 13 Jbeta primers characterized the PCR. Method: immunoSEQ multiplex PCR; TCRdb's copy keeps in-frame clones and lacks some. The sample includes 150,000 to 200,000 clones, over 60% seen only once; the top ten take approximately 1.6%.

The sequence was obtained from a girl between 5 and 17 years old in good health and CMV-seronegative. The specimen was PBMCs. This sequence joins TRBV15 and TRBJ2-5; D unresolved. The CDR3 DNA is TGTGCCACATCGTACCAAGAGACCCAGTACTTC. Its protein is CATSYQETQYF.